The 13 T cell receptor beta chains presented below share a single source sample, sequenced in a study of blood T cells in healthy people across ages. Sample-barcoded 5' priming and a J-beta primer mix drove a second PCR of roughly 6 to 12 cycles. TCRdb reprocessed the 5' RACE reads via MiXCR and lists one record per CDR3 protein. The table lists approximately 800,000 distinct CDR3 sequences, 62% of them singletons. Sequenced material: blood. The receptors shown here come from a man younger than 40 in good health.

The rearrangement uses TRBV5-5 and TRBJ1-2; D remains ambiguous. V lost 0 bases and J 3 bases, leaving 12 bases between the germline ends. This CDR3 has 15 amino acids. Per germline, CDR1 SGHKS and CDR2 YYEKEE (reference sequence). DNA for the CDR3: TGTGCCAGCAGCTTGGTATTAGGGATCGACTATGGCTACACCTTC. Amino acid sequence: CASSLVLGIDYGYTF.

The genes are TRBV7-3 and TRBJ2-7; 10 bases agree with TRBD1. Germline CDR1 and CDR2: SGHTA and FQGTGA. V lost 5 bases, J lost 5 bases, and 6 bases stayed unmatched. This CDR3 is 14 amino acids long. The CDR3 DNA follows: TGTGCCAGCAGCCCAACGGGACAGGGGAACGAGCAGTACTTC. Its translation is CASSPTGQGNEQYF. The full variable domain, its missing parts supplied by reference TRBV7-3 and TRBJ2-7, is GAGVSQTPSNKVTEKGKYVELRCDPISGHTALYWYRQSLGQGPEFLIYFQGTGAADDSGLPNDRFFAVRPEGSVSTLKIQRTERGDSAVYLCASSPTGQGNEQYFGPGTRLTVT.

This clonotype occurred a few times. The chain employs TRBV28 and TRBJ2-5; D gene unclear. Germline V lookup: CDR1 MDHEN, CDR2 SYDVKM. CDR3 length: 12 residues. Trimming took 2 bases from V and 11 from J, leaving 12 bases between them. CDR3 in amino acids: CASSLTQGWQYF. CDR3 in DNA: TGTGCCAGCAGTTTAACCCAAGGGTGGCAGTACTTC.

V is TRBV4-3 and J is TRBJ1-1, with D perhaps TRBD1 (5 bases). V lost 4 bases and J lost 0, with 15 bases in between. CDR3 length equals 16 residues. Looked up from germline, CDR1 is LGHNA and CDR2 is YSLEER. Written as DNA, the CDR3 is TGCGCCAGCAGCCCACGTCTCGGGGCTCTGAACACTGAAGCTTTCTTT. Amino acids: CASSPRLGALNTEAFF.

This sequence joins TRBV4-1 and TRBJ2-4, with 7 bases lining up with TRBD2. The CDR3 sequence is 16 residues long. Germline V CDR1 and CDR2: MGHRA, YSYEKL. V gave up 1 base and J gave up 9 bases; unmatched junction bases: 12. The CDR3 reads CASSQGGGPLAGIQYF. Here the CDR3 DNA reads TGCGCCAGCAGCCAAGGGGGGGGACCGCTAGCTGGCATTCAGTACTTC.

The gene calls are TRBV20-1 and TRBJ1-6; the D gene is possibly TRBD1 (6 bases). Germline V lookup: CDR1 DFQATT, CDR2 SNEGSKA (reference sequence). Trimming removed 0 bases at V and 0 bases at J, with 9 bases between. CDR3 length equals 16 residues. CDR3 bases: TGCAGTGCTAGAGAGGGACACAGCTCCTATAATTCACCCCTCCACTTT. It translates to CSAREGHSSYNSPLHF.

This clonotype came up a few times. V and J are TRBV29-1 and TRBJ2-3, with 8 bases aligning to TRBD1. CDR3 length: 13 residues. CDR1 is SQVTM, CDR2 ANQGSEA, per germline. V lost 5 bases and J lost 5; bases outside the gene matches: 6. The CDR3 region has the DNA TGCAGCGTTCGACAGGGGAGTAGAGATACGCAGTATTTT. Translating gives CSVRQGSRDTQYF.

This chain links TRBV29-1 with TRBJ2-2, with 11 bases matching TRBD1. The CDR3 is made up of 14 amino acids. Germline lookup yields CDR1 SQVTM and CDR2 ANQGSEA. Trimming removed 5 bases from V and 7 bases from J; junction bases left unmatched: 6. CDR3 amino acids: CSVQDRGRHGELFF. In DNA, the CDR3 is TGCAGCGTTCAGGACAGGGGGCGTCACGGGGAGCTGTTTTTT.

The V call is TRBV4-2, the J call TRBJ1-3; 7 positions agree with TRBD1. Germline V gives CDR1 LGHNA, CDR2 YNFKEQ. The CDR3 is 14 amino acids. The ends lost 1 base at V and 6 bases at J; junction bases unmatched: 3. CDR3 DNA: TGTGCCAGCAGCCAAGGGGGACAGCTAAACACCATATATTTT. Translation gives CASSQGGQLNTIYF.

This clonotype was detected only a few times. The CDR3 DNA sequence: TGTGCCAGCGGTCTAGCGGGGGTTACAGATACGCAGTATTTT. Translating gives CASGLAGVTDTQYF. The rearrangement links TRBV27 to TRBJ2-3; 10 bases match TRBD2. This CDR3 contains 14 residues. Per germline, CDR1 MNHEY and CDR2 SMNVEV (reference sequence). V lost 8 bases and J lost 3; bases outside the gene matches: 5.

The CDR3 nucleotides read TGCGCCAGCAGCCACGCAGGCAGAGCCTACGAGCAGTACTTC. Translated: CASSHAGRAYEQYF. The gene calls are TRBV4-3 and TRBJ2-7; D remains ambiguous. V lost 3 bases, J lost 2 bases, and 11 bases lay in between. CDR1 and CDR2 from the germline V gene are LGHNA and YSLEER. The CDR3 totals 14 residues.

The chain has TRBV6-5 and TRBJ1-3; D is unresolved. Trimming shortened V by 2 bases and J by 4 bases, and 12 bases separated the two germline ends. There are 15 residues in the CDR3. Germline V gives CDR1 MNHEY, CDR2 SVGAGI. Here the CDR3 DNA reads TGTGCCAGCAGTTACAAGGCCTTTGGGGGAAACACCATATATTTT. It translates to CASSYKAFGGNTIYF.

The chain employs TRBV20-1 and TRBJ1-6, with D perhaps TRBD1 (5 bases). The CDR3 runs 10 residues. V was clipped by 5 bases and J by 11 bases, with 7 bases between them. Germline CDR1 reads DFQATT; CDR2 reads SNEGSKA (reference sequence). The CDR3 is CSAQGAPLHF. CDR3 coding DNA: TGCAGTGCTCAAGGGGCACCCCTCCACTTT.